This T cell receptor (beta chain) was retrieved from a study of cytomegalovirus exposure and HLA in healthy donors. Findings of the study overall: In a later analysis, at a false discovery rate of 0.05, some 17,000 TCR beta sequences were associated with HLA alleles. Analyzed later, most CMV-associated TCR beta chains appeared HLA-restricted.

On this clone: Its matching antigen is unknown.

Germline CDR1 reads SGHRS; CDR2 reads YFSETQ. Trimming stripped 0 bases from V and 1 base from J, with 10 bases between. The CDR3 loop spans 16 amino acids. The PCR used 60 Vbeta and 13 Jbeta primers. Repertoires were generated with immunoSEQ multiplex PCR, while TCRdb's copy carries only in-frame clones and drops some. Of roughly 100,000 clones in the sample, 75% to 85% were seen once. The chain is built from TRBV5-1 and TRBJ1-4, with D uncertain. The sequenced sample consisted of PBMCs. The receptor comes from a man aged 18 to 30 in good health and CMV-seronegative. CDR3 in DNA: TGCGCCAGCAGCTTGGTTCCGCCGCGAACTAATGAAAAACTGTTTTTT. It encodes CASSLVPPRTNEKLFF.